This T cell receptor beta chain was recovered during a study of blood T cell repertoires in COVID-19. Overall study: COVID-19 samples collected from the United States, Italy and Spain covered acute and convalescent phases. The analysed material was cDNA or gDNA that came from T cells, B-cell-depleted T cells, or PBMCs.

The CDR3 loop spans 13 amino acids. Germline trimming cut 6 bases from V and 2 bases from J; bases unmatched to any gene: 0. Authors' methods: Amplifying reference gene primers gave estimates of nucleated cell counts. The assay was immunoSEQ multiplex PCR, and TCRdb's table has in-frame clones only and misses some. D and trimming were read from the DNA, whereas the V and J calls and clone size are those reported in that table. The sample shows about 140,000 clones, approximately 80% of them seen only once. Material: peripheral blood. The V gene is TRBV12-3 or TRBV12-4, the J gene TRBJ1-5, with 8 positions matching TRBD1. This TCR came from a human donor in a cohort sampled during active COVID-19. The CDR3 DNA sequence: TGTGCCAGCAGGACAGGGGGCAATCAGCCCCAGCATTTT. Residues: CASRTGGNQPQHF.